Below are 8 T cell receptor beta chains sequenced from a single sample in a study of shared clonotypes between healthy human individuals. The repertoire was sequenced with immunoSEQ multiplex PCR; TCRdb's copy has only in-frame clones and lacks some. This table has about 1 million clones, about 75% appearing once. Sequenced material: memory CD4+ T cells sorted from blood. The sample's subset: CD45RA-negative fraction. Every receptor here comes from a man aged 18 to 29 in good health.

V usage is TRBV7-8 and J usage is TRBJ2-1; TRBD1 might be the D (6 bases). V gave up 5 bases and J gave up 10 bases, with 12 bases separating them. Germline CDR1 reads SGHVS; CDR2 reads FQNEAQ. The CDR3 extends over 12 amino acids. The CDR3 DNA follows: TGTGCCAGCAGCCTGAGGGGGTGGGAGCAGTTCTTC. Translation: CASSLRGWEQFF.

The gene calls are TRBV7-9 and TRBJ1-5; the D is unclear. CDR1 is SEHNR, CDR2 FQNEAQ, per germline (reference sequence). The V and J ends lost 3 bases and 0 bases respectively, with 3 bases between them. This CDR3 is built from 13 residues. The CDR3 DNA reads as TGTGCCAGCAGCTTTATTAGCAATCAGCCCCAGCATTTT. Translated: CASSFISNQPQHF.

In the case of this clone: Without the conserved terminal phenylalanine or tryptophan, this CDR3 likely stems from a read error. The chain joins TRBV5-1 to TRBJ2-3; D gene unclear. The CDR3 covers 15 residues. Germline CDR1 reads SGHRS; CDR2 reads YFSETQ. V lost 5 bases and J lost 2, with 15 bases in between. The CDR3 nucleotides read TGCGCCAGCAGTTCGGATAGTGCCCTCACAGATACGCAGTATCTT. Protein sequence: CASSSDSALTDTQYL.

The CDR3 nucleotides read TGTGCCAGCAGCTTACAAAGCGGGGGGAACTACGAGCAGTACTTC. It translates to CASSLQSGGNYEQYF. The chain joins TRBV7-9 to TRBJ2-7; 9 bases match TRBD2. The CDR3 spans 15 residues. Losses at the gene ends were 2 bases for V and 3 bases for J; bases not matched to a gene: 5. Germline assignment: CDR1 SEHNR and CDR2 FQNEAQ (reference sequence).

The chain joins TRBV7-2 to TRBJ2-5, with D possibly matching TRBD2 (6 bases). The CDR3 consists of 16 residues. Deletions cut 5 bases from V and 1 base from J, with 17 bases between. CDR1 SGHTA and CDR2 FQGNSA come from the germline V gene. The CDR3 DNA sequence: TGTGCCAGCAGCCCCCGGGCGGGGTCCATCCAAGAGACCCAGTACTTC. The encoded protein is CASSPRAGSIQETQYF.

The gene calls are TRBV29-1 and TRBJ2-3; 7 bases fit TRBD2. Germline assignment: CDR1 SQVTM and CDR2 ANQGSEA. The V segment lost 4 bases and the J segment 0 bases; nucleotides outside the gene matches: 13. There are 17 residues in the CDR3. The CDR3 loop reads CSVGVGLSGASTDTQYF. The CDR3 DNA reads TGCAGCGTTGGGGTTGGGCTCAGCGGGGCTAGCACAGATACGCAGTATTTT.

The gene calls are TRBV2 and TRBJ2-1, with 7 bases that match TRBD1. The germline gives CDR1 SNHLY, CDR2 FYNNEI. Trimming at V came to 6 bases and at J to 9 bases, leaving 8 bases not matched to a gene. This CDR3 contains 13 residues. CDR3 bases: TGTGCCAGCAGCGCAGACAGGGTATCTGAGCAGTTCTTC. As protein: CASSADRVSEQFF.

CDR3 residues: CASSYHPVNYGYTF. In DNA form, the CDR3 reads TGTGCCAGCAGTTATCATCCAGTTAACTATGGCTACACCTTC. The J gene is TRBJ1-2, the V gene TRBV6-5; D unresolved. The V end was cut by 3 bases, the J end by 1 base, with 9 bases between. This CDR3 is built from 14 residues. Germline V CDR1 and CDR2: MNHEY, SVGAGI.